One sample yielded the 9 T cell receptor beta chains listed below, sequenced in a study of blood T cell repertoires in COVID-19. Libraries were prepared by immunoSEQ multiplex PCR; TCRdb keeps only in-frame clonotypes and omits some of them. Here the sample spans 250,000 to 300,000 clones, 81% being singletons. Sequenced input: peripheral blood. The receptors originated from a woman aged 60-75 years with active or convalescent COVID-19.

This chain connects TRBV7-3 to TRBJ1-1; 9 bases are shared with TRBD1. The germline gives CDR1 SGHTA, CDR2 FQGTGA. This CDR3 is built from 15 residues. V was pared by 0 bases and J by 4 bases, with 3 bases of the junction left unmatched. The CDR3 reads CASSLTPDRGTEAFF. CDR3 in DNA: TGTGCCAGCAGCTTAACCCCGGACAGGGGCACTGAAGCTTTCTTT.

This clone turned up a few times. The CDR3 DNA sequence: TGTGCCAGCAGCTTAGCAACAGGGAACTCCTACGAGCAGTACTTC. The encoded protein is CASSLATGNSYEQYF. The chain couples TRBV7-2 to TRBJ2-7; TRBD1 is a possible D gene (6 bases). This CDR3 comprises 15 residues. V lost 0 bases, J lost 0 bases, and 9 bases lay in between. CDR1 and CDR2 (germline): SGHTA, FQGNSA. Complete variable domain (other parts from reference TRBV7-2 and TRBJ2-7): GAGVSQSPSNKVTEKGKDVELRCDPISGHTALYWYRQSLGQGLEFLIYFQGNSAPDKSGLPSDRFSAERTGGSVSTLTIQRTQQEDSAVYLCASSLATGNSYEQYFGPGTRLTVT.

The J gene is TRBJ1-2, the V gene TRBV29-1; the D is unclear. This CDR3 has 11 residues. Germline lookup yields CDR1 SQVTM and CDR2 ANQGSEA. The ends were cut back, 5 bases at V and 4 bases at J, with 8 bases in the middle. CDR3 region: CSVNSRYGYTF. Here the CDR3 DNA reads TGCAGCGTTAACAGCCGCTATGGCTACACCTTC. Drawing the rest from reference TRBV29-1 and TRBJ1-2, the complete variable domain is SAVISQKPSRDICQRGTSLTIQCQVDSQVTMMFWYRQQPGQSLTLIATANQGSEATYESGFVIDKFPISRPNLTFSTLTVSNMSPEDSSIYLCSVNSRYGYTFGSGTRLTVV.

The chain joins TRBV6-6 to TRBJ1-6, with 10 bases lining up with TRBD1. V lost 5 bases and J lost 9; bases outside the gene matches: 7. The CDR3 has 15 residues. Per germline, CDR1 MNHNY and CDR2 SVGAGI (reference sequence). The CDR3 here is CASSPMGQGSSPLHF. The CDR3 DNA follows: TGTGCCAGCAGTCCTATGGGACAGGGGAGTTCACCCCTCCACTTT.

J is TRBJ2-7 and V is TRBV27; 9 bases are a match to TRBD1. This CDR3 is built from 15 residues. From germline, CDR1 is MNHEY and CDR2 SMNVEV (reference sequence). The V gene end was trimmed by 6 bases and the J gene end by 2 bases; junction bases not matched to a gene: 8. The CDR3 loop reads CASSPTGGAPYEQYF. For the CDR3, the DNA is TGTGCCAGCAGCCCAACAGGGGGCGCCCCCTACGAGCAGTACTTC.

This clone appeared once. The CDR3 sequence: CATSDLDRVSTDTQYF. The CDR3 region has the DNA TGTGCCACCAGTGATCTGGACAGGGTGAGCACAGATACGCAGTATTTT. V usage is TRBV24-1 and J usage is TRBJ2-3, with 8 bases fitting TRBD1. From germline, CDR1 is KGHDR and CDR2 SFDVKD. Trimming took 3 bases from V and 0 from J; bases not matched to a gene: 4. The CDR3 totals 16 residues.

Remarks on this clone: The sample has other DNA sequences that encode this CDR3 too. The rearrangement links TRBV7-2 to TRBJ2-7; D not certain. The V and J ends lost 1 base and 3 bases respectively, with 4 bases between them. This CDR3 is built from 12 residues. The V gene's germline CDR1 is SGHTA and CDR2 FQGNSA. CDR3 sequence reads: CASSLVSYEQYF. The CDR3 nucleotides are TGTGCCAGCAGCTTAGTTAGCTACGAGCAGTACTTC.

The chain employs TRBV7-9 and TRBJ1-2; the match to TRBD1 covers 11 bases. This CDR3 has 14 amino acids. V lost 5 bases to trimming and J lost 8 bases; unmatched junction nucleotides: 7. Germline V lookup: CDR1 SEHNR, CDR2 FQNEAQ (reference sequence). In nucleotides, the CDR3 is TGTGCCAGCAGCCCGGACAGGGGGCCGGGGGGCTACACCTTC. As protein: CASSPDRGPGGYTF.

V is TRBV18 and J is TRBJ1-5; D perhaps matches TRBD1 (5 bases). The germline V and J ends were trimmed by 3 bases and 11 bases, with 20 bases remaining between them. This CDR3 region has 15 residues. CDR1 and CDR2 (germline): KGHSH, LQKENI. CDR3 sequence: CASSPEWQGKPAQHF. In DNA, the CDR3 is TGTGCCAGCTCACCGGAGTGGCAGGGAAAGCCGGCCCAGCATTTT.